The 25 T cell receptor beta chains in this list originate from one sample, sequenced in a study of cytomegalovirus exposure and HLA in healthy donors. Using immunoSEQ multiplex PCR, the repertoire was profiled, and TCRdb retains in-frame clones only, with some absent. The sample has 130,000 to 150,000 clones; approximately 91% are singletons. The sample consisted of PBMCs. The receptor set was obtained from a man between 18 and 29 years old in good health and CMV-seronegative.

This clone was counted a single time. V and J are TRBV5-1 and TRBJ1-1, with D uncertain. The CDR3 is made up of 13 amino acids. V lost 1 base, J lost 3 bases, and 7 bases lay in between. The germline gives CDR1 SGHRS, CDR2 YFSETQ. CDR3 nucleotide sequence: TGCGCCAGCAGCTTGTGGCAGTACACTGAAGCTTTCTTT. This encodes CASSLWQYTEAFF.

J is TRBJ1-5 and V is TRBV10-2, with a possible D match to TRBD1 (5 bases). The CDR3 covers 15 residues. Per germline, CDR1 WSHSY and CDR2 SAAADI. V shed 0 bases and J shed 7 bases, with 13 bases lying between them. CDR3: CASSESRNQGQPQHF. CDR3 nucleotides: TGCGCCAGCAGTGAGTCGCGAAACCAGGGCCAGCCCCAGCATTTT.

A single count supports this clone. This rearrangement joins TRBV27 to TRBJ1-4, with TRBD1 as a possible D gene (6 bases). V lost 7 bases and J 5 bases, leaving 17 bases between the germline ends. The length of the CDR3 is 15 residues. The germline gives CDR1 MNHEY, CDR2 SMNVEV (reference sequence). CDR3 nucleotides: TGTGCCAGCAAACCCCCCGGGACACAGAATGAAAAACTGTTTTTT. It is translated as CASKPPGTQNEKLFF. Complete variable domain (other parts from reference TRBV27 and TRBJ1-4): EAQVTQNPRYLITVTGKKLTVTCSQNMNHEYMSWYRQDPGLGLRQIYYSMNVEVTDKGDVPEGYKVSRKEKRNFPLILESPSPNQTSLYFCASKPPGTQNEKLFFGSGTQLSVL.

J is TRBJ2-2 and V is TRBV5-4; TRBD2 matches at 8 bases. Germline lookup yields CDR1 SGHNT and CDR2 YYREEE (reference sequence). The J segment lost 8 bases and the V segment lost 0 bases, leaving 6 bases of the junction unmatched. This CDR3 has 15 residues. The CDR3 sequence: CASSLGGLAEGELFF. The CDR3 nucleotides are TGTGCCAGCAGCTTGGGTGGACTAGCCGAAGGGGAGCTGTTTTTT.

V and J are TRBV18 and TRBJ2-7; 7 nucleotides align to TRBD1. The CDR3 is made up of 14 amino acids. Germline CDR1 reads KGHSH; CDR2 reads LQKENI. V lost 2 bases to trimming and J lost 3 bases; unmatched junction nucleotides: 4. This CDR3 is CASSPSRTGYEQYV. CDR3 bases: TGTGCCAGCTCACCATCCCGGACAGGCTACGAGCAGTACGTC.

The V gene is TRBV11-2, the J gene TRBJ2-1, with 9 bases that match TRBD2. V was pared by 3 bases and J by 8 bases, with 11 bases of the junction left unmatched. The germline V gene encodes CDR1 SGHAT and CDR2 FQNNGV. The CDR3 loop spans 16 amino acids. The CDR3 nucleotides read TGTGCCAGCAGCTTGGTTGTCGGTAGCGGGAGCTATGAGCAGTTCTTC. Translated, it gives CASSLVVGSGSYEQFF.

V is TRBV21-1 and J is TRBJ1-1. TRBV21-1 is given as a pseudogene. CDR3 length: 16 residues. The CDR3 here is CASPATLRGVGTEAFF. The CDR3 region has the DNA TGTGCCAGCCCTGCTACCCTTCGCGGGGTTGGCACTGAAGCTTTCTTT.

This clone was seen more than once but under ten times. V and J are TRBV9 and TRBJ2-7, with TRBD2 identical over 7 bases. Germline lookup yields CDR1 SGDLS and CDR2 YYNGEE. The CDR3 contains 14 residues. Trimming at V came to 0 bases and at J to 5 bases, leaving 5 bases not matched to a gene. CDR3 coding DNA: TGTGCCAGCAGCGTAGGCGGGAGCTTTAACGAGCAGTACTTC. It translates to CASSVGGSFNEQYF.

Written as DNA, the CDR3 is TGCGCCAGCAGCTTCGGCCAAGAGACCCAGTACTTC. Amino acids: CASSFGQETQYF. The chain joins TRBV5-1 to TRBJ2-5, with no clear D. This CDR3 has 12 residues. Germline CDR1 SGHRS, CDR2 YFSETQ. V was cut by 2 bases and J by 1 base, with 3 bases left in between.

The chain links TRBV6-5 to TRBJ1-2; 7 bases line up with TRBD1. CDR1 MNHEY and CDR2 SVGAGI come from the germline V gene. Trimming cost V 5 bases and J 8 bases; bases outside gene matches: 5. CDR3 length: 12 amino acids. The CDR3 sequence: CASSETGVGYTF. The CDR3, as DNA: TGTGCCAGCAGTGAAACAGGGGTAGGCTACACCTTC.

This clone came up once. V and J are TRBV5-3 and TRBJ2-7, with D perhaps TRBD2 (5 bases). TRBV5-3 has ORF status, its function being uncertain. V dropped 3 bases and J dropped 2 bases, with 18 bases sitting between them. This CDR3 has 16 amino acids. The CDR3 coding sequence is TGTGCCAGAAGCTGGGTCCGGGGATCGAGACCCTACGAGCAGTACGTC. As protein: CARSWVRGSRPYEQYV.

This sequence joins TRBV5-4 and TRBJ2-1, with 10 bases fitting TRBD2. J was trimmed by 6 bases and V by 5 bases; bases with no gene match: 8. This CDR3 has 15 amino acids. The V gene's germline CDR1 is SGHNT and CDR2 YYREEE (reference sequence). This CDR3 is CASRLASGSLNEQFF. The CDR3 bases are TGTGCCAGCAGGCTGGCTAGCGGGAGTCTCAATGAGCAGTTCTTC. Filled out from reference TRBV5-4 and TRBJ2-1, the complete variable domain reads ETGVTQSPTHLIKTRGQQVTLRCSSQSGHNTVSWYQQALGQGPQFIFQYYREEENGRGNFPPRFSGLQFPNYSSELNVNALELDDSALYLCASRLASGSLNEQFFGPGTRLTVL.

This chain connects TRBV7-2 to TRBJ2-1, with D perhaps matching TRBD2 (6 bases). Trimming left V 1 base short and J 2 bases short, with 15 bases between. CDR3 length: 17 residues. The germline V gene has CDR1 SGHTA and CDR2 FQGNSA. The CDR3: CASSLEGWGTPYNEQFF. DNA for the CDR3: TGTGCCAGCAGCTTAGAGGGGTGGGGGACTCCCTACAATGAGCAGTTCTTC.

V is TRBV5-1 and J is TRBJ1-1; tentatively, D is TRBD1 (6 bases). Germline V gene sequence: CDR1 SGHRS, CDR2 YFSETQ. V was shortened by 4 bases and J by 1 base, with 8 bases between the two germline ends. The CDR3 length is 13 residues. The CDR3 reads CASSRTENTEAFF. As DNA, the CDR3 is TGCGCCAGCAGCCGGACAGAGAACACTGAAGCTTTCTTT.

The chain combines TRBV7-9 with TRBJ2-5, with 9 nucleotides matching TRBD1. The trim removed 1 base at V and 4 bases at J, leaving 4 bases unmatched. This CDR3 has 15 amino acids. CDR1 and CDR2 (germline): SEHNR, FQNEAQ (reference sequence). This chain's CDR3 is CASSLVAGQGETQYF. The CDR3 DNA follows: TGTGCCAGCAGCTTAGTTGCGGGACAGGGAGAGACCCAGTACTTC.

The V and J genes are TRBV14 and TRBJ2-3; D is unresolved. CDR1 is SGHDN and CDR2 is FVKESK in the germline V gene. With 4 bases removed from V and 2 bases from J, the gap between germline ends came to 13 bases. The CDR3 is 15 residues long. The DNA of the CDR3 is TGTGCCAGCAGCCCCTACCGACTTAACACAGATACGCAGTATTTT. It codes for CASSPYRLNTDTQYF.

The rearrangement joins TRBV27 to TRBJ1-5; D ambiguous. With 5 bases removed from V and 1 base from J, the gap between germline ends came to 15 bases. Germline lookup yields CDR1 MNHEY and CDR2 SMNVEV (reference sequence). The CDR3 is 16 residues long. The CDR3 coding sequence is TGTGCCAGCAGTCCGGGGATGGTTGAGAGCAATCAGCCCCAGCATTTT. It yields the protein CASSPGMVESNQPQHF.

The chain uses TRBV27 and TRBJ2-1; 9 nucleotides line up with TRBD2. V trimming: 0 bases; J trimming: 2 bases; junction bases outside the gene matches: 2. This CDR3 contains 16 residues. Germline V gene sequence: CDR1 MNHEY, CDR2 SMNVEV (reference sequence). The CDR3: CASSLSAGGTYNEQFF. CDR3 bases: TGTGCCAGCAGTTTATCAGCGGGAGGCACCTACAATGAGCAGTTCTTC.

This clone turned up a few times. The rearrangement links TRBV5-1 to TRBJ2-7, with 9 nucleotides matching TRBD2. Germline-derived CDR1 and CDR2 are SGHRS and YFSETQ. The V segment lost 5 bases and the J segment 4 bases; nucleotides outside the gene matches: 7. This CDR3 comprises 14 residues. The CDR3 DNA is TGCGCCAGCAGGACCGGGACTAGCATGTACGAGCAGTACTTC. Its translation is CASRTGTSMYEQYF.

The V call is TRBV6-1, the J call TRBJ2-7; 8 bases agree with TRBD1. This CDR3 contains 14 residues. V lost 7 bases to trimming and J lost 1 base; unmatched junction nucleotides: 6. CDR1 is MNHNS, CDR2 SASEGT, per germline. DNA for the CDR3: TGTGCCAGCACTAGGACAGGGATTTCCTACGAGCAGTACTTC. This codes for CASTRTGISYEQYF.

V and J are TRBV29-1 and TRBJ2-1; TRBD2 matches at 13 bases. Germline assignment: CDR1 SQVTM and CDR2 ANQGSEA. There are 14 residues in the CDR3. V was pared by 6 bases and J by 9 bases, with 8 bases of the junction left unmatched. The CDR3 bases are TGCAGCGTCGGAAGACTAGCGGGGGGTGTTGAGCAGTTCTTC. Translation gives CSVGRLAGGVEQFF.

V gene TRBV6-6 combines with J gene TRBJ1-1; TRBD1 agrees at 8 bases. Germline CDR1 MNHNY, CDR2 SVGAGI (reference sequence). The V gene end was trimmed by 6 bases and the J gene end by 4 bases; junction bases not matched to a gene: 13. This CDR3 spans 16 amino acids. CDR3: CASRTPKTGGLTEAFF. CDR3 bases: TGTGCCAGCAGAACGCCTAAAACAGGGGGGCTCACTGAAGCTTTCTTT.

CDR3 DNA: TGTGCCAGCTCACCACCGGGAGTCACCGGTGAGCAGTTCTTC. Encoded protein: CASSPPGVTGEQFF. The chain combines TRBV18 with TRBJ2-1, with D maybe TRBD2 (5 bases). The CDR3 sequence is 14 residues long. V was pared by 0 bases and J by 9 bases, with 12 bases between. Germline V gives CDR1 KGHSH, CDR2 LQKENI.

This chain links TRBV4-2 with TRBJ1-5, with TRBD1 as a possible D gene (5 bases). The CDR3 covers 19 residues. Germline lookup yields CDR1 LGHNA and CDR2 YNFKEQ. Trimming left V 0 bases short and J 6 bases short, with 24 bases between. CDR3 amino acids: CASSQDSVGQGLQFQPQHF. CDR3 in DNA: TGTGCCAGCAGCCAAGATAGTGTCGGGCAGGGCTTACAATTTCAGCCCCAGCATTTT.

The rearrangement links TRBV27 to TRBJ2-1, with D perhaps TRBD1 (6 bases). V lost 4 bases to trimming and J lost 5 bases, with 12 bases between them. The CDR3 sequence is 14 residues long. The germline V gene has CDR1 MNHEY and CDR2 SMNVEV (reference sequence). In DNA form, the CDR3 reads TGTGCCAGCAGTTCCGGGACACCCCACAATGAGCAGTTCTTC. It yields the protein CASSSGTPHNEQFF.